The rows below give T cell receptor beta chains drawn from one sample of a study of T-cell reconstitution after alpha-beta-depleted transplantation in children. TCRdb independently ran MiXCR on the PCR reads; one entry per CDR3 protein. The data hold 350,000 to 500,000 distinct CDR3 sequences, with 43% observed a single time. The sample here was PBMCs, taken before TCRalphabeta/CD19-depleted stem cell transplant. The receptor set was obtained from a girl aged 2-10 years with aplastic anemia, due to receive a stem cell transplant. Each CDR3 is given with its conserved first and last residue. A D gene is named only where the DNA matches it firmly. Clone sizes are given selectively: once, few, many, or a class where the clone is expanded.

>many|TRBV7-2|TRBJ2-2|TRBD1
TGTGCCAGCAGTCCTTCGACAGGGATCAACACCGGGGAGCTGTTTTTT
CASSPSTGINTGELFF
>many|TRBV6-1|TRBJ2-1|.
TGTGCCAGCACCCGGGGAGGAGGCTACAATGAGCAGTTCTTC
CASTRGGGYNEQFF
>once|TRBV5-1|TRBJ2-3|TRBD2
TGCGCCAGCAGCTTGGTAGTCAGCGGGACTAGCGGCACAGATACGCAGTATTTT
CASSLVVSGTSGTDTQYF
>many|TRBV15|TRBJ1-1|.
TGTGCCACCAGCCAAGACAGGTACACTGAAGCTTTCTTT
CATSQDRYTEAFF
>many|TRBV6-1|TRBJ2-2|.
TGTGCCAGCGGTGGGGGAAACACCGGGGAGCTGTTTTTT
CASGGGNTGELFF
>.|TRBV28|TRBJ2-2|.
TGTGCCAGCAGTTCCGGTCACGCGAACACCGGGGAGCTGTTTTTT
CASSSGHANTGELFF
>few|TRBV4-2|TRBJ2-5|.
TGTGCCAGCAGCCAAGAACACCGGGACGGGCCCGAGACCCAGTACTTC
CASSQEHRDGPETQYF
>few|TRBV7-9|TRBJ2-1|.
TGTGCCAGCAGCGGGAGGATAGCTTTCGATGAGCAGTTCTTC
CASSGRIAFDEQFF
>.|TRBV3-1|TRBJ2-7|TRBD2
TGTGCCACCAGCCAAAGAGGACTAGCCTCCTACGAGCAGTACTTC
CATSQRGLASYEQYF
>.|TRBV4-2|TRBJ2-5|TRBD2
TGTGCCAGCAGCCCCCCGGGGGGACCTCAAGAGACCCAGTACTTC
CASSPPGGPQETQYF
>few|TRBV20-1|TRBJ2-7|TRBD1
TGCAGTGCTAGAGATGGGGGACAGGGGGCGGTCGAGCAGTACTTC
CSARDGGQGAVEQYF
>.|TRBV20-1|TRBJ2-7|TRBD2
TGCAGTGCTAGGTCCCGGGCTAGCGGGGGGCCTTTGTACTTC
CSARSRASGGPLYF
>.|TRBV5-6|TRBJ2-5|.
TGTGCCAGCAGCTTCGCTGGAGGGAGGAAAGAGACCCAGTACTTC
CASSFAGGRKETQYF
>.|TRBV20-1|TRBJ2-7|.
TGCAGTGCTAGAGATCGTGGGGACGAGCAGTACTTC
CSARDRGDEQYF
>.|TRBV6-5|TRBJ2-1|.
TGTGCCAGCAGTTACTCGGCCTACTCGCGGGATCCTGGGAATGAGCAGTTCTTC
CASSYSAYSRDPGNEQFF
>.|TRBV11-1|TRBJ2-1|TRBD1
TGTGCCAGCAGCTCCAGGGGGCAGATCTACAATGAGCAGTTCTTC
CASSSRGQIYNEQFF
>.|TRBV20-1|TRBJ2-1|.
TGCAGTGCTAGCGGGAGTGACAATGAGCAGTTCTTC
CSASGSDNEQFF
>few|TRBV4-1|TRBJ2-1|.
TGCGCCAGCAGCCGAGAGACGGATTACAATGAGCAGTTCTTC
CASSRETDYNEQFF
>many|TRBV18|TRBJ2-2|TRBD1
TGTGCCAGCTCACAAGACGGACAGGTAGACTCGAACACCGGGGAGCTGTTTTTT
CASSQDGQVDSNTGELFF
>few|TRBV2|TRBJ2-1|.
TGTGCCAGCAGTCGGGACCGACTCTACAATGAGCAGTTCTTC
CASSRDRLYNEQFF
>many|TRBV7-9|TRBJ1-4|.
TGTGCCAGCAGCCAAACGACCGGACAAAATGAAAAACTGTTTTTT
CASSQTTGQNEKLFF
>.|TRBV7-3|TRBJ2-1|TRBD2
TGTGCCAGCAGCGCCGGGACTAGCGGCCACAATGAGCAGTTCTTC
CASSAGTSGHNEQFF
>many|TRBV3-1|TRBJ2-7|TRBD1
TGTGCCAGCAGCCTGGTGGGGACAGGGGCTACGAAGCAGTACTTC
CASSLVGTGATKQYF
>.|TRBV7-7|TRBJ2-5|.
TGTGCCAGCAGCTTAGGGGCAATCCCCCAAGAGACCCAGTACTTC
CASSLGAIPQETQYF
>.|TRBV20-1|TRBJ2-3|TRBD2
TGCAGTGCTTTAGCGGGAGTATTTGCAGATACGCAGTATTTT
CSALAGVFADTQYF
>.|TRBV30|TRBJ2-1|.
TGTGCCTGCCCTCTACAGGGATCTTACAATGAGCAGTTCTTC
CACPLQGSYNEQFF
>.|TRBV14|TRBJ2-3|.
TGTGCCAGCAGCCCCCCAGGAGGGCCGCGCACAGATACGCAGTATTTT
CASSPPGGPRTDTQYF
>many|TRBV15|TRBJ2-3|.
TGTGCCACCAGCAGAGATCTAGGACGCACAGATACGCAGTATTTT
CATSRDLGRTDTQYF
>.|TRBV5-1|TRBJ2-5|.
TGTGCCAGCAGTCGTAACCAAGAGACCCAGTACTTC
CASSRNQETQYF
>many|TRBV12-3/TRBV12-4|TRBJ1-2|.
TGTGCCAGCACTCTAAGCGACACGAACCACTATGGCTACACCTTC
CASTLSDTNHYGYTF
>few|TRBV18|TRBJ1-5|.
TGTGCCAGCTCACCGGAAAGAGGCGATCAGCCCCAGCATTTT
CASSPERGDQPQHF
>once|TRBV20-1|TRBJ2-1|.
TGCAGTGCCAAAGGGGTCTCGGCTTACAATGAGCAGTTCTTC
CSAKGVSAYNEQFF
>many|TRBV5-1|TRBJ2-7|.
TGCGCCAGCAGCTTGTTTTCGGACAGTCTTCCAGGCGAGCAGTACTTC
CASSLFSDSLPGEQYF